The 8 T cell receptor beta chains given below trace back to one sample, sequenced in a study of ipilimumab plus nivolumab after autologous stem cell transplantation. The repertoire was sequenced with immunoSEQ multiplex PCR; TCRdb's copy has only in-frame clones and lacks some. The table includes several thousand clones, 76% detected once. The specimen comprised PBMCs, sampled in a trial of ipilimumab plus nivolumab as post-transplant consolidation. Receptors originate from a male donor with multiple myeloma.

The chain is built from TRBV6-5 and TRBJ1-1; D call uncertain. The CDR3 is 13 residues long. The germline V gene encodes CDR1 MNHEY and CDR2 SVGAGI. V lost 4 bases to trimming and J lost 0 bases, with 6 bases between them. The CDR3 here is CASSSYLNTEAFF. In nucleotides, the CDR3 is TGTGCCAGCAGTTCCTACCTGAACACTGAAGCTTTCTTT.

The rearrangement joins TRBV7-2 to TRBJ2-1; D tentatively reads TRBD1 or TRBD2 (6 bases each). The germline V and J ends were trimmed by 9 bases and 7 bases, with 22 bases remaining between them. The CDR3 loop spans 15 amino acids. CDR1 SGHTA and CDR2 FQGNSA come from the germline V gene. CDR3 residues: CASHPGGRRGNEQFF. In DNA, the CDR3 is TGTGCCAGTCACCCTGGGGGAAGGAGGGGGAATGAGCAGTTCTTC.

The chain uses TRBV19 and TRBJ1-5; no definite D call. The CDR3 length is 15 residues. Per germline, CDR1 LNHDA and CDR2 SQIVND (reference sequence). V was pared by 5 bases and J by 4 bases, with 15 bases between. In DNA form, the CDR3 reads TGTGCCAGTAGTTTTGGAGGGATCCTAAATCAGCCCCAGCATTTT. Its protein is CASSFGGILNQPQHF.

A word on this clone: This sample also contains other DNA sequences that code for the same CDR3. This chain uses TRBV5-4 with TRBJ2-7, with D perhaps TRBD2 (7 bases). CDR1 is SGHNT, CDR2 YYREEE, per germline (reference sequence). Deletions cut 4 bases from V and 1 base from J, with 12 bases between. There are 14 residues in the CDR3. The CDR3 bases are TGTGCCAGCAGCCTAGGGGGGGATTCCTACGAGCAGTACTTC. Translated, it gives CASSLGGDSYEQYF.

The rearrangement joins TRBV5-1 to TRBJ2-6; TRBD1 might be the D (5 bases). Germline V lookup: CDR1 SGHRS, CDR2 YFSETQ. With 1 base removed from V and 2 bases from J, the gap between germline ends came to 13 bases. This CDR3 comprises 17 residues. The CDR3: CASSLSPAGTGANVLTF. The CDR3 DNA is TGCGCCAGCAGCTTGAGCCCCGCAGGGACTGGGGCCAACGTCCTGACTTTC.

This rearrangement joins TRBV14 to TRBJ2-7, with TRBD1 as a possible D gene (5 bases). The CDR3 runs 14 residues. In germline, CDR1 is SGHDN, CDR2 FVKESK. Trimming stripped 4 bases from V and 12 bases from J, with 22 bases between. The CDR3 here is CASSPALAGSFWYF. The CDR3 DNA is TGTGCCAGCAGCCCGGCCCTGGCAGGGTCCTTTTGGTACTTC.

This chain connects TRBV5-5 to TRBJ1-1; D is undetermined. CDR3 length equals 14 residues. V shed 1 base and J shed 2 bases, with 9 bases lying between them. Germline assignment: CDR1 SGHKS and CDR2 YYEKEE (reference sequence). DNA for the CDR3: TGTGCCAGCAGCTTGTATGGCAGAAACACTGAAGCTTTCTTT. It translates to CASSLYGRNTEAFF.

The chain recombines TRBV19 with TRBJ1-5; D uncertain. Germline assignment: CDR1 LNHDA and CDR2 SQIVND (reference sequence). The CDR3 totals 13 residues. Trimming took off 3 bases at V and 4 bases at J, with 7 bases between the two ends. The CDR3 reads CASSMGSNQPQHF. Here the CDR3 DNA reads TGTGCCAGTAGTATGGGGTCTAATCAGCCCCAGCATTTT. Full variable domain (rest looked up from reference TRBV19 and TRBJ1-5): DGGITQSPKYLFRKEGQNVTLSCEQNLNHDAMYWYRQDPGQGLRLIYYSQIVNDFQKGDIAEGYSVSREKKESFPLTVTSAQKNPTAFYLCASSMGSNQPQHFGDGTRLSIL.